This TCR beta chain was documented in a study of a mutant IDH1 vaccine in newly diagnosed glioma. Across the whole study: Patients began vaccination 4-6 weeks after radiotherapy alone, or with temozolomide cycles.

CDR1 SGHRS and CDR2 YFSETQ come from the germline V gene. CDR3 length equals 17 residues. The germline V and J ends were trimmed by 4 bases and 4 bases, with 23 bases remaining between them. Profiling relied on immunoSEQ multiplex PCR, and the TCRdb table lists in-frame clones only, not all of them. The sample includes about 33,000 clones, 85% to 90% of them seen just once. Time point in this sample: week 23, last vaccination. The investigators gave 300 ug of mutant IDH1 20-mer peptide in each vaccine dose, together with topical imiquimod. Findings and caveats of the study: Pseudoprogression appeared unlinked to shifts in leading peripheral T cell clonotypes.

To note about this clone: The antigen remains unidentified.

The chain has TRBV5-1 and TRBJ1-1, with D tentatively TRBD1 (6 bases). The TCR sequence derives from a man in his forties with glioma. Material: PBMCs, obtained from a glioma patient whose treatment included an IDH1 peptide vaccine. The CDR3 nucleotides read TGCGCCAGCAGCCCCGGCCTTACTACAGGGATACGCACTGAAGCTTTCTTT. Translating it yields CASSPGLTTGIRTEAFF. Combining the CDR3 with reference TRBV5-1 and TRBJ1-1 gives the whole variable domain KAGVTQTPRYLIKTRGQQVTLSCSPISGHRSVSWYQQTPGQGLQFLFEYFSETQRNKGNFPGRFSGRQFSNSRSEMNVSTLELGDSALYLCASSPGLTTGIRTEAFFGQGTRLTVV.